This T cell receptor (beta chain) was sequenced in a study of identifying expanded T cells in peripheral blood. Overall study results and limits: Across healthy donors, higher total template counts meant significantly greater roughly two-week count variance.

The V and J ends lost 4 bases and 0 bases respectively, with 14 bases between them. The length of the CDR3 is 16 residues. Germline CDR1 reads SGHDT; CDR2 reads YYEEEE. Using immunoSEQ multiplex PCR, the repertoire was profiled, and TCRdb retains in-frame clones only, with some absent. This sample carries tens of thousands of clones, around 84% of them seen once, and the ten largest clones take around 4.5%. This clone has only one observation. Its antigen is not identified. The chain links TRBV5-6 to TRBJ1-3, with no clear D. The receptor was derived from a person aged 18 to 75 in good health. What was sequenced was blood. The CDR3 DNA reads TGTGCCAGCAGCCGGCGTCGGGAGAGCTCTGGAAACACCATATATTTT. Translated: CASSRRRESSGNTIYF.